The 19 T cell receptor beta chains in this list originate from one sample, sequenced in a study of T cells after yellow fever vaccination. TCRdb reprocessed the 5' RACE reads via MiXCR and lists one record per CDR3 protein. This sample carries just under 600,000 distinct CDR3 sequences, about 13% of them seen once, and the ten largest clones take over 11%. Source: PBMCs, taken on the day of the yellow fever booster vaccination. The receptors were gathered from a man aged 25-40 years who received the YFV17D yellow fever vaccine.

This clonotype turned up a few times. The rearrangement joins TRBV20-1 to TRBJ2-5; maybe TRBD2 (6 bases). Deletions cut 6 bases from V and 1 base from J, with 18 bases between. The CDR3 has 15 residues. Germline CDR1 is DFQATT and CDR2 is SNEGSKA (reference sequence). The CDR3 is CSALRVGSSQETQYF. The CDR3 DNA reads as TGCAGTGCCCTCCGGGTCGGGAGCTCCCAAGAGACCCAGTACTTC.

The sample holds a few counts of this clonotype. The V call is TRBV28, the J call TRBJ2-7; TRBD2 aligns across 8 bases. Germline CDR1 MDHEN, CDR2 SYDVKM. Trimming at V came to 6 bases and at J to 13 bases, leaving 8 bases not matched to a gene. There are 11 residues in the CDR3. CDR3 loop: CASSLGTSVYF. Here the CDR3 DNA reads TGTGCCAGCAGCCTCGGGACTAGTGTTTACTTC.

The J gene is TRBJ2-7, the V gene TRBV11-2; 7 nucleotides line up with TRBD2. CDR3 size: 15 residues. V trimming: 5 bases; J trimming: 0 bases; junction bases outside the gene matches: 7. Germline V gene sequence: CDR1 SGHAT, CDR2 FQNNGV. This CDR3 reads CASSRVAGYSYEQYF. CDR3 DNA: TGTGCCAGCAGCAGAGTAGCGGGCTACTCCTACGAGCAGTACTTC.

The table lists this clonotype with a few counts. The chain uses TRBV6-5 and TRBJ2-7, with no clear D. The CDR3 spans 14 residues. The germline V and J ends were trimmed by 4 bases and 4 bases, with 14 bases remaining between them. Germline loops: CDR1 MNHEY, CDR2 SVGAGI. CDR3 amino acids: CASSFTGRVYEQYF. The CDR3 coding sequence is TGTGCCAGCAGTTTTACTGGCCGGGTATACGAGCAGTACTTC.

This clonotype was detected many times. The V call is TRBV6-5, the J call TRBJ2-5; the D is unclear. The germline V gene encodes CDR1 MNHEY and CDR2 SVGAGI. V lost 0 bases and J 5 bases, leaving 4 bases between the germline ends. The CDR3 has 12 amino acids. The CDR3 loop is CASSYSKETQYF. The CDR3 region has the DNA TGTGCCAGCAGTTACTCGAAGGAGACCCAGTACTTC.

This clonotype was observed a handful of times. This chain links TRBV7-9 with TRBJ2-1, with unresolved D. From germline, CDR1 is SEHNR and CDR2 FQNEAQ (reference sequence). This CDR3 has 12 residues. The V gene lost 1 base and the J gene lost 6 bases, with 4 bases spanning the gap. CDR3 sequence: CASSLEFNEQFF. The CDR3 nucleotides read TGTGCCAGCAGCTTAGAGTTCAATGAGCAGTTCTTC.

Many counts were recorded for this clonotype. This sequence joins TRBV5-1 and TRBJ2-7; 10 nucleotides align to TRBD1. In germline, CDR1 is SGHRS, CDR2 YFSETQ. The trim removed 3 bases at V and 2 bases at J, leaving 17 bases unmatched. CDR3 size: 19 residues. CDR3 coding DNA: TGCGCCAGCAGCTCCTTGTCCCGGGACAGGGGTCAAAGCGCCTACGAGCAGTACTTC. Encoded protein: CASSSLSRDRGQSAYEQYF. The variable domain in full, completed from reference TRBV5-1 and TRBJ2-7, reads KAGVTQTPRYLIKTRGQQVTLSCSPISGHRSVSWYQQTPGQGLQFLFEYFSETQRNKGNFPGRFSGRQFSNSRSEMNVSTLELGDSALYLCASSSLSRDRGQSAYEQYFGPGTRLTVT.

This clonotype was observed a handful of times. This chain uses TRBV7-8 with TRBJ2-7; D ambiguous. The germline V gene has CDR1 SGHVS and CDR2 FQNEAQ. Trimming stripped 1 base from V and 6 bases from J, with 7 bases between. The CDR3 covers 12 residues. CDR3 sequence reads: CASSLGMGEQYF. The CDR3 region has the DNA TGTGCCAGCAGCTTAGGGATGGGCGAGCAGTACTTC.

The chain has TRBV3-1 and TRBJ2-7, with TRBD2 matching 9 bases. The CDR3 spans 16 residues. The germline CDR1 and CDR2 sequences are LGHDT and YNNKEL (reference sequence). Unmatched junction bases numbered 5, after V lost 0 bases and J lost 2 bases. This CDR3 reads CASSQELTSGAYEQYF. The CDR3 DNA follows: TGTGCCAGCAGCCAAGAGCTGACTAGCGGAGCCTACGAGCAGTACTTC.

This clonotype showed up just a few times. This chain connects TRBV27 to TRBJ1-1, with D hard to call. Trimming left V 1 base short and J 5 bases short, with 8 bases between. Germline lookup yields CDR1 MNHEY and CDR2 SMNVEV (reference sequence). The CDR3 sequence is 13 residues long. CDR3 DNA sequence: TGTGCCAGCAGTTTATTCGGCTGGACTGAAGCTTTCTTT. Protein sequence: CASSLFGWTEAFF.

This clonotype came up many times. V and J are TRBV2 and TRBJ2-7; possible D gene TRBD2, 7 bases. Per the germline V gene, CDR1 is SNHLY and CDR2 is FYNNEI. The ends were cut back, 11 bases at V and 0 bases at J, with 20 bases in the middle. The CDR3 is 15 amino acids. CDR3 nucleotides: TGTGCCGCTGGAGGGGGGGACCCGAGCTCCTACGAGCAGTACTTC. Its protein product is CAAGGGDPSSYEQYF.

The J gene is TRBJ2-7, the V gene TRBV5-1; perhaps TRBD1 as D (5 bases). The germline V and J ends were trimmed by 5 bases and 4 bases, with 10 bases remaining between them. Germline CDR1 SGHRS, CDR2 YFSETQ. CDR3 length: 12 residues. CDR3 nucleotides: TGCGCCAGCAGACAGGACGGTTACGAGCAGTACTTC. Its translation is CASRQDGYEQYF.

The chain links TRBV7-2 to TRBJ2-6; D ambiguous. Germline V lookup: CDR1 SGHTA, CDR2 FQGNSA. CDR3 length equals 16 residues. V was shortened by 4 bases and J by 0 bases, with 10 bases between the two germline ends. In DNA, the CDR3 is TGTGCCAGCAGCTCCTCGGTACGCTCTGGGGCCAACGTCCTGACTTTC. Translated, it gives CASSSSVRSGANVLTF.

The chain uses TRBV20-1 and TRBJ2-7; a possible D gene is TRBD1 (5 bases). The V and J ends lost 0 bases and 3 bases respectively, with 6 bases between them. Germline lookup yields CDR1 DFQATT and CDR2 SNEGSKA (reference sequence). This CDR3 is 12 amino acids long. CDR3 DNA sequence: TGCAGTGCTAGAGATGACAGCTACGAGCAGTACTTC. Protein sequence: CSARDDSYEQYF.

The chain recombines TRBV5-1 with TRBJ2-1, with 7 bases matching TRBD2. The V gene end was trimmed by 1 base and the J gene end by 5 bases; junction bases not matched to a gene: 3. CDR3 length: 14 residues. Germline lookup yields CDR1 SGHRS and CDR2 YFSETQ. The CDR3: CASSLLLADNEQFF. The DNA of the CDR3 is TGCGCCAGCAGCTTGCTCCTAGCGGACAATGAGCAGTTCTTC.

The rearrangement uses TRBV7-2 and TRBJ1-1; the D is unclear. The CDR3 sequence is 16 residues long. The V end was cut by 0 bases, the J end by 1 base, with 12 bases between. Germline-derived CDR1 and CDR2 are SGHTA and FQGNSA. In DNA, the CDR3 is TGTGCCAGCAGCTTAGCAGGGCCCGCGACGAACACTGAAGCTTTCTTT. As protein: CASSLAGPATNTEAFF.

This chain joins TRBV20-1 and TRBJ1-6; the D gene is possibly TRBD1 (5 bases). Deletions cut 2 bases from V and 5 bases from J, with 31 bases between. This CDR3 spans 21 amino acids. Germline lookup yields CDR1 DFQATT and CDR2 SNEGSKA (reference sequence). The CDR3 here is CSARYSPAGPRLPVNNSPLHF. In DNA, the CDR3 is TGCAGTGCTAGATATTCCCCCGCAGGGCCCAGACTTCCCGTCAATAATTCACCCCTCCACTTT.

This clonotype showed up just a few times. The chain carries TRBV20-1 and TRBJ1-4; weak D call: TRBD1 (5 bases). Germline V gene data show CDR1 as DFQATT and CDR2 as SNEGSKA (reference sequence). Trimming left V 1 base short and J 6 bases short, with 12 bases between. This CDR3 is built from 14 residues. CDR3 residues: CSARAGEGDEKLFF. The CDR3 nucleotides are TGCAGTGCTAGAGCGGGGGAAGGGGATGAAAAACTGTTTTTT.

This chain links TRBV24-1 with TRBJ2-1; 8 bases align to TRBD2. From germline, CDR1 is KGHDR and CDR2 SFDVKD. The CDR3 has 16 amino acids. The ends lost 4 bases at V and 8 bases at J; junction bases unmatched: 12. Here the CDR3 DNA reads TGTGCCACCAGTGACCCATCCGGGACTAGTGGCGATGAGCAGTTCTTC. This gives the protein CATSDPSGTSGDEQFF.